These 3 T cell receptor beta chains were sequenced from one sample in a study of STAT5B mutations in CD4+ large granular lymphocyte leukemia. TCRdb keeps only in-frame clones here, not all; method: immunoSEQ multiplex PCR. The table has about 33,000 clones, about 70% seen once; the top ten hold 0.25% to 0.35%. The specimen sequenced was CD4+ T cells from blood buffy coats. These TCRs come from a human donor in good health.

This chain joins TRBV7-3 and TRBJ2-3; no clear D. CDR3 length: 9 residues. The germline V gene has CDR1 SGHTA and CDR2 FQGTGA. Trimming removed 5 bases at V and 13 bases at J, with 7 bases between. The CDR3 here is CASSVNEYF. The CDR3 DNA reads TGTGCCAGCAGCGTAAACGAGTATTTT.

This clone was counted a few times. This chain joins TRBV19 and TRBJ1-1; TRBD1 aligns across 10 bases. Germline loops: CDR1 LNHDA, CDR2 SQIVND (reference sequence). This CDR3 has 15 amino acids. The junction had 7 bases not matched to a gene; V was cut back by 5 bases and J by 4 bases. The CDR3 loop reads CASSYRDRGGTEAFF. For the CDR3, the DNA is TGTGCCAGTAGTTACCGGGACAGGGGAGGCACTGAAGCTTTCTTT.

The chain combines TRBV5-1 with TRBJ2-1; either TRBD1 or TRBD2 may fit D (5 bases each). The germline CDR1 and CDR2 sequences are SGHRS and YFSETQ. The V end lost 0 bases, the J end lost 2 bases, and 9 bases lay between the germline ends. This CDR3 has 15 amino acids. CDR3 amino acids: CASSLVGEPYNEQFF. The CDR3 region has the DNA TGCGCCAGCAGCTTGGTGGGGGAGCCCTACAATGAGCAGTTCTTC.